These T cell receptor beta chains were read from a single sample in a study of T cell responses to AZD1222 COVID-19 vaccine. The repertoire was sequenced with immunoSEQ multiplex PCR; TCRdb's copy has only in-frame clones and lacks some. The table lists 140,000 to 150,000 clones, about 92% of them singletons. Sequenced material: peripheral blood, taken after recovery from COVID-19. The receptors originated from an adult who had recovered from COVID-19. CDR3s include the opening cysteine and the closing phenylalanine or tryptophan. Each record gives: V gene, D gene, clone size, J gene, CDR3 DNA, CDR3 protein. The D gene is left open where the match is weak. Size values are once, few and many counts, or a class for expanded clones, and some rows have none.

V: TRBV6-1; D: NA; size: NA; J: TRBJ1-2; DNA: TGTGCCAGCAGTGAGGCACTCCGTTATGGCTACACCTTC; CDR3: CASSEALRYGYTF
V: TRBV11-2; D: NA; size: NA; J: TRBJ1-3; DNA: TGTGCCAGCAGCTTAGGTCGCGCGGCGTACTCTGGAAACACCATATATTTT; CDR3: CASSLGRAAYSGNTIYF
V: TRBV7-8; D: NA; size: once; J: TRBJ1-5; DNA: TGTGCCAGCAGCTTAGCTGGGCAGGGTGGGCATCAGCCCCAGCATTTT; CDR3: CASSLAGQGGHQPQHF
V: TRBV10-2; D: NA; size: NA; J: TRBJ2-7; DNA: TGCGCCAGCAGTCCGACGACCTTTTACGAGCAGTACTTC; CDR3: CASSPTTFYEQYF
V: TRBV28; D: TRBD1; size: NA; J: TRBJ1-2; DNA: TGTGCCAGCAGTTGGGGGACAGGGAATGGCTACACCTTC; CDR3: CASSWGTGNGYTF
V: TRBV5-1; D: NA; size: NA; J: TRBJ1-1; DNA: TGCGCCAGCTCCCAGATGAACACTGAAGCTTTCTTT; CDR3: CASSQMNTEAFF
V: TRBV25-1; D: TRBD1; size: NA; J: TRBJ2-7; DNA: TGTGCCAGCAGTGATTGGGACAGGTACGAGCAGTACTTC; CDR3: CASSDWDRYEQYF
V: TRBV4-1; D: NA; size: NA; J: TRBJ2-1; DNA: TGCGCCAGCAGCCAAGGAGGGGGTAGTGAGCAGTTCTTC; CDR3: CASSQGGGSEQFF
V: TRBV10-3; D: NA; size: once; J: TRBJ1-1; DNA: TGTGCCAAGTCAGAACAGGGCGAGACTGAAGCTTTCTTT; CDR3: CAKSEQGETEAFF
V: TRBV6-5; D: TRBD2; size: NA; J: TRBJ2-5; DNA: TGTGCCAGCAGTTTTGGGACTAGCCGCTACCGGGAGACCCAGTACTTC; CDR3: CASSFGTSRYRETQYF
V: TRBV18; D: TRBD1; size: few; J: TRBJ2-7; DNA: TGTGCCAGCTCCCCAGGACAGGGTAACGAGCAGTACTTC; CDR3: CASSPGQGNEQYF
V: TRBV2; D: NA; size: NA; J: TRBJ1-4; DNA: TGTGCCAGCAGTTGGGACCCAGGAACAACTAATGAAAAACTGTTTTTT; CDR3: CASSWDPGTTNEKLFF
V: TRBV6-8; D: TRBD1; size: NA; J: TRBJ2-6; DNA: TGTGCCAGCAGTAACAGGGGTTACTCTGGGGCCAACGTCCTGACTTTC; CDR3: CASSNRGYSGANVLTF
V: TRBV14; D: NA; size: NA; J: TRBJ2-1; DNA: TGTGCCAGCAGCCAAGTTGGGTGGAACAATGAGCAGTTCTTC; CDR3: CASSQVGWNNEQFF
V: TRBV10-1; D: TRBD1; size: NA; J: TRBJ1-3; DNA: TGCGCCAGCGGGACAGGCCCTGGAAACACCATATATTTT; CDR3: CASGTGPGNTIYF
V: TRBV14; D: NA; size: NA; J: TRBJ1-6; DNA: TGTGCCAGCGCCCAGCTCTATAATTCACCCCTCCACTTT; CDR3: CASAQLYNSPLHF
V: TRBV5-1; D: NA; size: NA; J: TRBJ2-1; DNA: TGCGCCAGCAGCTTGGAATTAGGGCGTAGGGGACTGGATCACAATGAGCAGTTCTTC; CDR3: CASSLELGRRGLDHNEQFF
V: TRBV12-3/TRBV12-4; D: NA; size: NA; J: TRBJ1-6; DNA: TGTGCCAGCTCTTCCGGGGAAACACCACCCCTCCACTTT; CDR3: CASSSGETPPLHF
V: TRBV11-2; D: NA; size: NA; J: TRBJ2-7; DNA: TGTGCCAGCAGCCTCTACAACGAGCAGTACTTC; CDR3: CASSLYNEQYF
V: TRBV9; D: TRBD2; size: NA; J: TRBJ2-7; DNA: TGTGCCAGCAGCGGAGCGGGAGGGCCCTACGAGCAGTACTTC; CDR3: CASSGAGGPYEQYF
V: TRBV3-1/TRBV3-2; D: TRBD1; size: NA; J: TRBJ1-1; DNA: TGTGCCAGCAGCCAAGGGACAGGGTCAAAAGCTTTCTTT; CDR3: CASSQGTGSKAFF
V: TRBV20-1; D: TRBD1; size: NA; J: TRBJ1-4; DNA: TGCAGTGCTAGTTCGGGACAGGGGAGGTATGAAAAACTGTTTTTT; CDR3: CSASSGQGRYEKLFF